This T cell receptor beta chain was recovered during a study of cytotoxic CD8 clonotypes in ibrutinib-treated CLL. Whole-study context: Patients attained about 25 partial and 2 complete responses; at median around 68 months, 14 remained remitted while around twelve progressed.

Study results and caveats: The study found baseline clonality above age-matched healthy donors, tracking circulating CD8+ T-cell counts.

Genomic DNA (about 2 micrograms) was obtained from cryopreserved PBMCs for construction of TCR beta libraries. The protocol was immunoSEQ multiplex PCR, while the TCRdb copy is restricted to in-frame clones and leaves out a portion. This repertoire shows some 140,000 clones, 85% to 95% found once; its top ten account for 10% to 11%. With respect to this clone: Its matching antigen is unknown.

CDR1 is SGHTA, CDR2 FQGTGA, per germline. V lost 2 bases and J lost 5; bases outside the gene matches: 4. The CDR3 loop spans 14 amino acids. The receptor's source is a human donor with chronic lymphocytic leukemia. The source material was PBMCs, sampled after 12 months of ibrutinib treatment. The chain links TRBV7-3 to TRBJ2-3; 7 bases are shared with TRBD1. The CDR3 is CASSLGQVQDTQYF. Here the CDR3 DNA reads TGTGCCAGCAGCTTAGGACAGGTCCAAGATACGCAGTATTTT.